What follows are 26 T cell receptor beta chains derived from one specimen sequenced in a study of Graves' ophthalmopathy and Graves' hyperthyroidism. As the template, RNA transcripts were used to amplify TCR beta CDR3 regions. The library came from an HTBI-primed first-round RT-PCR and a second-round multiplex PCR. TCRdb fed the multiplex PCR reads into MiXCR, producing one record per CDR3 protein. This sample carries over 500,000 distinct CDR3 sequences, about a fifth of them seen once, and the ten largest clones take around 7%. Sequencing was carried out using peripheral blood. The receptors stem from a woman between 18 and 29 years old with stable Graves' hyperthyroidism. Some clones in this sample may be carry-over from other donors' samples.

This clonotype was detected many times. The V gene is TRBV12-3 or TRBV12-4, the J gene TRBJ2-2; 11 bases agree with TRBD2. The CDR3 covers 19 residues. V shed 1 base and J 0 bases; nucleotides not matched to a gene: 7. Written as DNA, the CDR3 is TGTGCCAGCAGTTTAGGTAGACTAGCGGGAACAGCGAACACCGGGGAGCTGTTTTTT. Translating gives CASSLGRLAGTANTGELFF.

This clonotype was seen repeatedly, ten times or more. This sequence joins TRBV18 and TRBJ1-1, with D unclear. CDR1 is KGHSH and CDR2 is LQKENI in the germline V gene. V was clipped by 10 bases and J by 1 base, with 16 bases between them. The CDR3 runs to 14 residues. The DNA of the CDR3 is TGTGCCACCTTCGAGCAACACGGGAACACTGAAGCTTTCTTT. Translation gives CATFEQHGNTEAFF.

In this sample, this clonotype turned up many times. The chain is built from TRBV20-1 and TRBJ1-5, with 8 bases that match TRBD1. Germline V gene data show CDR1 as DFQATT and CDR2 as SNEGSKA (reference sequence). V lost 1 base, J lost 6 bases, and 8 bases stayed unmatched. The CDR3 totals 15 residues. The CDR3 reads CSARAWGDRSQPQHF. In nucleotides, the CDR3 is TGCAGTGCTAGAGCGTGGGGGGACAGGAGTCAGCCCCAGCATTTT.

This chain joins TRBV12-3 or TRBV12-4 and TRBJ1-1; D is uncertain. The CDR3 runs 17 residues. Trimming took off 3 bases at V and 1 base at J, with 18 bases between the two ends. CDR3 in DNA: TGTGCCAGCAGTTTCTCTCAGTCCCTTTACCAGAACACTGAAGCTTTCTTT. Amino acids: CASSFSQSLYQNTEAFF.

About this clonotype itself: The germline gene is not matched at one end of the junction; a read error may be the cause. The chain recombines TRBV11-1 with TRBJ2-7; D might be TRBD1 (5 bases). CDR3 length: 19 residues. Per germline, CDR1 SGHAT and CDR2 FQDESV (reference sequence). This chain's CDR3 is CVSSELRRGLLPGLYEQYF. CDR3 coding DNA: TGTGTCAGCAGCGAACTAAGGCGTGGGTTACTTCCAGGGCTCTACGAGCAGTACTTC.

In DNA, the CDR3 is TGTGCCAGCAGCTTAACACCAGTTTGGACCCAGTACTTC. It encodes CASSLTPVWTQYF. The V gene is TRBV7-2, the J gene TRBJ2-5; D is uncertain. The CDR3 loop spans 13 amino acids. CDR1 SGHTA and CDR2 FQGNSA come from the germline V gene. V lost 2 bases to trimming and J lost 7 bases, with 11 bases between them.

This sequence joins TRBV2 and TRBJ2-5; TRBD2 agrees at 11 bases. CDR3 length: 14 residues. Germline V CDR1 and CDR2: SNHLY, FYNNEI. The V and J ends lost 4 bases and 5 bases, in that order; junction bases with no gene match: 3. CDR3: CASSASGRSETQYF. Here the CDR3 DNA reads TGTGCCAGCAGTGCTAGCGGGAGGTCGGAGACCCAGTACTTC. Complete variable domain (other parts from reference TRBV2 and TRBJ2-5): EPEVTQTPSHQVTQMGQEVILRCVPISNHLYFYWYRQILGQKVEFLVSFYNNEISEKSEIFDDQFSVERPDGSNFTLKIRSTKLEDSAMYFCASSASGRSETQYFGPGTRLLVL.

This clonotype was recorded at least ten times. J is TRBJ2-7 and V is TRBV11-2; possibly TRBD2 for D (6 bases). Trimming took off 8 bases at V and 3 bases at J, with 14 bases between the two ends. The CDR3 has 13 residues. Per germline, CDR1 SGHAT and CDR2 FQNNGV. The CDR3 DNA reads TGTGCCAGCGGGCTAGCGCATAACTACGAGCAGTACTTC. Protein: CASGLAHNYEQYF.

Many counts were recorded for this clonotype. This chain links TRBV20-1 with TRBJ1-1; 8 nucleotides agree with TRBD1. J was trimmed by 0 bases and V by 4 bases; bases with no gene match: 7. The V gene's germline CDR1 is DFQATT and CDR2 SNEGSKA (reference sequence). CDR3 size: 15 residues. DNA for the CDR3: TGCAGTGCTACAGGGGGCAACCCACTGAACACTGAAGCTTTCTTT. Its translation is CSATGGNPLNTEAFF.

There are many counts of this clonotype. The V and J genes are TRBV12-3 or TRBV12-4 and TRBJ2-6, with TRBD1 matching 9 bases. With V trimmed by 6 bases and J by 0 bases, 6 bases remained unmatched. The CDR3 spans 17 residues. As DNA, the CDR3 is TGTGCCAGCAGAGGGACAGGGATCTTCTCTGGGGCCAACGTCCTGACTTTC. Residues: CASRGTGIFSGANVLTF.

The genes are TRBV12-3 or TRBV12-4 and TRBJ2-7; the D gene is possibly TRBD1 (5 bases). CDR3 length: 15 amino acids. Trimming shortened V by 5 bases and J by 5 bases, and 19 bases separated the two germline ends. CDR3 bases: TGTGCCAGCAGTCCTACCAGGGTCCCAAAACACGAGCAGTACTTC. Encoded protein: CASSPTRVPKHEQYF.

The CDR3 spells CASSLYGRGYEQYF. In DNA, the CDR3 is TGTGCCAGCAGTTTATACGGCAGGGGCTACGAGCAGTACTTC. The rearrangement uses TRBV12-3 or TRBV12-4 and TRBJ2-7, with D possibly TRBD1 on 6 matching bases. The ends were cut back, 2 bases at V and 3 bases at J, with 11 bases in the middle. The CDR3 is 14 residues long.

This clonotype is a singleton in its sample. The chain recombines TRBV6-2 or TRBV6-3 with TRBJ1-5; weak D call: TRBD1 (6 bases). This CDR3 has 13 residues. The V end lost 4 bases, the J end lost 6 bases, and 10 bases lay between the germline ends. Germline-derived CDR1 and CDR2 are MNHEY and SVGEGT. The CDR3 coding sequence is TGTGCCAGCAGTTCAGGGGAGATTCAGCCCCAGCATTTT. It specifies CASSSGEIQPQHF.

This clonotype has at least ten counts. This chain links TRBV25-1 with TRBJ2-5; TRBD2 matches at 13 bases. V dropped 5 bases and J dropped 5; count of bases not matched to a gene: 11. The CDR3 totals 17 residues. The germline CDR1 and CDR2 sequences are MGHDK and SYGVNS. CDR3 sequence (DNA): TGTGCCAGCAGTAAACTACCGGGACTAGCGGGGATCGAGACCCAGTACTTC. Protein product: CASSKLPGLAGIETQYF.

The genes are TRBV25-1 and TRBJ2-5; 8 nucleotides line up with TRBD2. The V and J ends lost 3 bases and 1 base, in that order; junction bases with no gene match: 7. The CDR3 spans 16 residues. CDR1 and CDR2 from the germline V gene are MGHDK and SYGVNS. This chain's CDR3 is CASSEERGTLQETQYF. The CDR3 bases are TGTGCCAGCAGTGAGGAGCGGGGGACACTCCAAGAGACCCAGTACTTC.

This clonotype showed up many times. The chain uses TRBV5-1 and TRBJ1-2; 8 bases fit TRBD1. Trimming removed 0 bases from V and 4 bases from J; junction bases left unmatched: 8. CDR3 length equals 16 residues. Germline V gene sequence: CDR1 SGHRS, CDR2 YFSETQ. The chain's CDR3 is CASSLAQGASGYGYTF. CDR3 DNA: TGCGCCAGCAGCTTGGCTCAGGGGGCGAGCGGCTATGGCTACACCTTC.

This clonotype has a count of ten or more. The rearrangement uses TRBV11-1 and TRBJ1-6, with 10 bases fitting TRBD1. The CDR3 spans 16 residues. Losses at the gene ends were 5 bases for V and 4 bases for J; bases not matched to a gene: 5. Germline CDR1 SGHAT, CDR2 FQDESV (reference sequence). The CDR3 region has the DNA TGTGCCAGCAGCCTCCGGGACAGGGGTTATAATTCACCCCTCCACTTT. Its protein is CASSLRDRGYNSPLHF.

This clonotype has ten or more counts. The genes are TRBV6-1 and TRBJ2-7; TRBD1 matches 8 bases. The ends lost 7 bases at V and 3 bases at J; junction bases unmatched: 8. Germline V gene sequence: CDR1 MNHNS, CDR2 SASEGT. The CDR3 extends over 14 amino acids. CDR3 nucleotide sequence: TGTGCCAGCACGAACGGACAGGGCGTCTACGAGCAGTACTTC. This codes for CASTNGQGVYEQYF.

This sequence joins TRBV28 and TRBJ2-5; TRBD2 matches at 10 bases. V was pared by 5 bases and J by 2 bases, with 8 bases of the junction left unmatched. Germline CDR1 and CDR2: MDHEN and SYDVKM. This CDR3 is 16 amino acids long. CDR3 loop: CASSTETSGFQETQYF. The CDR3 DNA reads TGTGCCAGCAGTACCGAGACTAGCGGGTTTCAAGAGACCCAGTACTTC.

This clonotype was found many times. The genes are TRBV27 and TRBJ2-7; D call uncertain. V lost 3 bases and J lost 3, with 9 bases in between. The CDR3 sequence is 13 residues long. Germline CDR1 reads MNHEY; CDR2 reads SMNVEV (reference sequence). The CDR3 DNA reads TGTGCCAGCAGTTTTTCAGCCCTCTACGAGCAGTACTTC. Protein sequence: CASSFSALYEQYF.

In this sample, this clonotype turned up many times. The V call is TRBV12-3 or TRBV12-4, the J call TRBJ2-5; 9 nucleotides line up with TRBD2. J gave up 5 bases and V 5 bases, and 3 bases lay outside the gene matches. The CDR3 has 13 residues. CDR3 amino acids: CASSPTSGETQYF. CDR3 sequence (DNA): TGTGCCAGCAGTCCTACTAGCGGGGAGACCCAGTACTTC.

This clonotype was seen at least ten times. The chain recombines TRBV12-3 or TRBV12-4 with TRBJ2-7, with D perhaps given as TRBD1 or TRBD2 (5 bases each). The ends were cut back, 3 bases at V and 6 bases at J, with 15 bases in the middle. The CDR3 is made up of 14 amino acids. Here the CDR3 reads CASSFAGTAFEQYF. The CDR3 DNA reads as TGTGCCAGCAGTTTCGCCGGGACCGCCTTCGAGCAGTACTTC.

This clonotype was counted ten times or more. The V call is TRBV12-3 or TRBV12-4, the J call TRBJ1-2, with 8 positions matching TRBD1. Unmatched junction bases numbered 7, after V lost 5 bases and J lost 5 bases. The CDR3 runs to 14 residues. The CDR3 nucleotides read TGTGCCAGCAGTCACCGGGACAGGAGTTATGGCTACACCTTC. Protein product: CASSHRDRSYGYTF.

This clonotype turned up a few times. The rearrangement uses TRBV9 and TRBJ2-7; 8 positions agree with TRBD1. Germline CDR1 reads SGDLS; CDR2 reads YYNGEE. The CDR3 sequence is 15 residues long. V lost 1 base, J lost 5 bases, and 8 bases stayed unmatched. CDR3 loop: CASSVKGQVFHEQYF. In nucleotides, the CDR3 is TGTGCCAGCAGCGTAAAGGGACAGGTTTTCCACGAGCAGTACTTC.

The gene calls are TRBV3-1 and TRBJ1-5, with no clear D. Germline V gives CDR1 LGHDT, CDR2 YNNKEL (reference sequence). CDR3 size: 14 residues. V shed 4 bases and J shed 11 bases, with 18 bases lying between them. Written as DNA, the CDR3 is TGTGCCAGCAGCCCCCGCGGGCCCAGAGAGGCCCAGCATTTT. Protein sequence: CASSPRGPREAQHF. Based on the CDR3 plus reference TRBV3-1 and TRBJ1-5, the full variable domain is DTAVSQTPKYLVTQMGNDKSIKCEQNLGHDTMYWYKQDSKKFLKIMFSYNNKELIINETVPNRFSPKSPDKAHLNLHINSLELGDSAVYFCASSPRGPREAQHFGDGTRLSIL.

This clonotype came up many times. The rearrangement links TRBV6-1 to TRBJ1-2; D is undetermined. CDR3 length equals 13 residues. Trimming cost V 2 bases and J 6 bases, with 10 bases left between them. CDR1 MNHNS and CDR2 SASEGT come from the germline V gene. CDR3 nucleotide sequence: TGTGCCAGCAGTGAACAACACGGGGATGGCTACACCTTC. Translation: CASSEQHGDGYTF.